The next 10 T cell receptor beta chains were all read from a single sample in a study of beta chain features in type 1 diabetes. General study results and limits: All four CD4+ subsets of Type 1 diabetes patients contained TCRB CDR3s that were moderately but significantly shorter.

These TCRs' antigens remain unknown. Of the isolated RNA, all was reverse transcribed, and so the sequenced material was expressed TCRB transcripts. Assay: immunoSEQ multiplex PCR; the TCRdb copy retains only in-frame clones and omits some. The repertoire consists of 500,000 to 650,000 clones, with about an eighth occurring once and the leading ten covering roughly 0.12%. What was sequenced was naive CD4+ T cells from blood. The receptors were gathered from a man aged 25-40 years with type 1 diabetes.

This clone was detected only once. V usage is TRBV7-2 and J usage is TRBJ2-2; 9 bases map to TRBD1. Per germline, CDR1 SGHTA and CDR2 FQGNSA. This CDR3 has 17 amino acids. The junction had 3 bases not matched to a gene; V was cut back by 1 base and J by 0 bases. CDR3 in DNA: TGTGCCAGCAGCTTAGAAGGGACAGGGACGAACACCGGGGAGCTGTTTTTT. As protein: CASSLEGTGTNTGELFF.

The table lists this clone with a few counts. The V and J genes are TRBV2 and TRBJ1-2; D might be TRBD1 (6 bases). V was shortened by 7 bases and J by 4 bases, with 19 bases between the two germline ends. The CDR3 consists of 15 residues. Germline CDR1 SNHLY, CDR2 FYNNEI. CDR3 DNA: TGTGCCAGCACCGAGGGGGGTGTGGGACGCTATGGCTACACCTTC. Its protein is CASTEGGVGRYGYTF.

V and J are TRBV4-3 and TRBJ1-2; D call uncertain. V shed 0 bases and J shed 1 base, with 0 bases lying between them. Germline loops: CDR1 LGHNA, CDR2 YSLEER. The CDR3 is 12 residues long. The CDR3 protein is CASSQDNYGYTF. In DNA, the CDR3 is TGCGCCAGCAGCCAAGATAACTATGGCTACACCTTC.

This clone has more than one count but fewer than ten. V and J are TRBV5-4 and TRBJ2-3; 9 bases are a match to TRBD2. J lost 4 bases, V lost 2 bases, and 8 bases had no gene match. Per germline, CDR1 SGHNT and CDR2 YYREEE (reference sequence). This CDR3 comprises 16 residues. CDR3 coding DNA: TGTGCCAGCAGCTTCCAACGCGGGGGGGCCCCAGATACGCAGTATTTT. Translation gives CASSFQRGGAPDTQYF.

This clone has a handful of counts. The chain combines TRBV6-5 with TRBJ1-5; tentatively, D is TRBD1 (5 bases). The CDR3 totals 15 residues. Trimming removed 0 bases from V and 6 bases from J, with 12 bases in between. Per germline, CDR1 MNHEY and CDR2 SVGAGI. CDR3 loop: CASSYSSGDGQPQHF. CDR3 nucleotide sequence: TGTGCCAGCAGTTACTCATCGGGGGATGGTCAGCCCCAGCATTTT.

This clone was detected only a few times. V is TRBV7-2 and J is TRBJ2-5; possibly TRBD1 or TRBD2 for D (5 bases each). CDR3 size: 14 residues. The V end was cut by 5 bases, the J end by 2 bases, with 12 bases between. The germline gives CDR1 SGHTA, CDR2 FQGNSA. CDR3 in amino acids: CASSPPGAQETQYF. DNA for the CDR3: TGTGCCAGCAGCCCCCCCGGGGCTCAAGAGACCCAGTACTTC.

This clone appeared a few times. This chain connects TRBV7-9 to TRBJ2-1, with D uncertain. Trimming pared 1 base from V and 7 bases from J, leaving 14 bases between. CDR1 is SEHNR and CDR2 is FQNEAQ in the germline V gene (reference sequence). CDR3 size: 15 residues. In DNA form, the CDR3 reads TGTGCCAGCAGCTTAGAAGGCGAACGCCTTAATGAGCAGTTCTTC. It translates to CASSLEGERLNEQFF.

The chain recombines TRBV25-1 with TRBJ1-2, with a tentative D call TRBD1 (5 bases). Trimming removed 1 base from V and 4 bases from J, with 10 bases in between. Germline V gene lookup returns CDR1 MGHDK and CDR2 SYGVNS. The CDR3 loop spans 14 amino acids. CDR3 in amino acids: CASSESGDPYGYTF. The CDR3, as DNA: TGTGCCAGCAGTGAATCGGGGGACCCCTATGGCTACACCTTC.

This clone was detected a few times. The rearrangement uses TRBV5-1 and TRBJ2-1; D is unclear. Between the trimmed V and J ends, which lost 5 bases and 0 bases, there was a span of 9 bases. CDR1 and CDR2 from the germline V gene are SGHRS and YFSETQ. The CDR3 runs 14 residues. DNA for the CDR3: TGCGCCAGCAGGGAAGAGAGCTCCTACAATGAGCAGTTCTTC. Its protein is CASREESSYNEQFF.

V gene TRBV11-2 combines with J gene TRBJ1-2; TRBD1 might be the D (5 bases). The length of the CDR3 is 14 residues. V shed 1 base and J shed 0 bases, with 6 bases lying between them. CDR1 and CDR2 (germline): SGHAT, FQNNGV. In DNA form, the CDR3 reads TGTGCCAGCAGCTTAGCGACAGCTAACTATGGCTACACCTTC. It is translated as CASSLATANYGYTF.